The 13 T cell receptor beta chains below all came from one sample that was sequenced in a study of identical twins. TCRdb reprocessed the 5' RACE reads with MiXCR, giving one entry per CDR3 protein. The sample has fewer than 800,000 distinct CDR3 sequences; roughly 7.1% are singletons. Separately, the same data were catalogued under a study of yellow fever vaccine responses in identical twins.

The sample consisted of PBMCs. Every receptor here comes from a woman under 30 in good health.

The chain couples TRBV9 to TRBJ2-5; TRBD2 agrees at 11 bases. This CDR3 is 19 amino acids long. Germline trimming cut 4 bases from V and 0 bases from J; bases unmatched to any gene: 14. Germline CDR1 SGDLS, CDR2 YYNGEE. CDR3 DNA sequence: TGTGCCAGCAGCCCGAGGACTAGCGGGTCCTGGGGGTACCAAGAGACCCAGTACTTC. Translated, it gives CASSPRTSGSWGYQETQYF.

This clonotype showed up many times. The chain combines TRBV20-1 with TRBJ2-1; 15 bases are a match to TRBD2. Germline CDR1 is DFQATT and CDR2 is SNEGSKA (reference sequence). This CDR3 is built from 16 residues. Trimming at V came to 6 bases and at J to 2 bases, leaving 5 bases not matched to a gene. CDR3 sequence: CSARTSGRVPYNEQFF. CDR3 coding DNA: TGCAGTGCACGGACTAGCGGGAGGGTTCCCTACAATGAGCAGTTCTTC.

This clonotype was found a few times. The chain is built from TRBV12-3 or TRBV12-4 and TRBJ1-5, with a weak D call TRBD1 (6 bases). The CDR3 has 14 residues. Trimming left V 6 bases short and J 9 bases short, with 18 bases between. CDR3 amino acids: CASSLMGAGGPQHF. CDR3 DNA sequence: TGTGCCAGCAGCCTTATGGGGGCGGGCGGGCCCCAGCATTTT.

This clonotype was seen many times. V is TRBV10-1 and J is TRBJ2-2, with TRBD2 matching 13 bases. V was pared by 4 bases and J by 0 bases, with 8 bases of the junction left unmatched. The length of the CDR3 is 19 residues. From germline, CDR1 is WNHNN and CDR2 SYGVQD (reference sequence). The CDR3 sequence is CASSGTGLAGNANTGELFF. CDR3 coding DNA: TGCGCCAGCAGTGGCACGGGACTAGCGGGGAACGCGAACACCGGGGAGCTGTTTTTT.

The rearrangement links TRBV7-6 to TRBJ2-5, with 8 bases identical to TRBD2. The CDR3 loop spans 14 amino acids. Trimming at V came to 4 bases and at J to 4 bases, leaving 5 bases not matched to a gene. Germline V gene sequence: CDR1 SGHVS, CDR2 FNYEAQ. Here the CDR3 reads CASSSGGAGETQYF. In DNA form, the CDR3 reads TGTGCCAGCAGCTCGGGGGGGGCCGGAGAGACCCAGTACTTC.

The chain combines TRBV20-1 with TRBJ2-5; D might be TRBD2 (6 bases). V was shortened by 5 bases and J by 1 base, with 17 bases between the two germline ends. CDR1 is DFQATT, CDR2 SNEGSKA, per germline (reference sequence). The length of the CDR3 is 15 residues. The CDR3 loop reads CSAAALGRLQETQYF. Written as DNA, the CDR3 is TGCAGTGCTGCCGCGCTAGGGAGGCTCCAAGAGACCCAGTACTTC.

This clonotype was seen ten or more times. The CDR3 is CASSLVAGVQETQYF. CDR3 bases: TGTGCCAGCAGCCTAGTAGCGGGAGTGCAAGAGACCCAGTACTTC. This chain links TRBV7-3 with TRBJ2-5, with 9 nucleotides matching TRBD2. Germline V CDR1 and CDR2: SGHTA, FQGTGA. V gave up 5 bases and J gave up 2 bases; unmatched junction bases: 6. The CDR3 totals 15 residues.

V usage is TRBV27 and J usage is TRBJ2-4; D may be TRBD1 or TRBD2 (5 bases each). CDR1 is MNHEY and CDR2 is SMNVEV in the germline V gene (reference sequence). This CDR3 has 15 amino acids. V was trimmed by 6 bases and J by 5 bases, leaving 17 bases between them. In DNA, the CDR3 is TGTGCCAGCAGCTCTACCCGGGGCAGACAAAACATTCAGTACTTC. Amino acids: CASSSTRGRQNIQYF.

There are a few counts of this clonotype. The V gene is TRBV18, the J gene TRBJ2-3; TRBD2 agrees at 9 bases. CDR3 length: 15 amino acids. With 3 bases clipped from V and 4 bases from J, the junction kept 5 bases outside the gene matches. Germline V CDR1 and CDR2: KGHSH, LQKENI. The CDR3 sequence: CASSPAGGPSDTQYF. The CDR3 DNA sequence: TGTGCCAGCTCACCGGCGGGAGGGCCCTCAGATACGCAGTATTTT.

This clonotype was recorded at least ten times. The V and J genes are TRBV29-1 and TRBJ2-5, with TRBD1 matching over 7 bases. Germline CDR1 reads SQVTM; CDR2 reads ANQGSEA. The CDR3 extends over 14 amino acids. The trim removed 5 bases at V and 4 bases at J, leaving 10 bases unmatched. DNA for the CDR3: TGCAGCGTTCCTAGACAGGGTATTGGAGAGACCCAGTACTTC. It yields the protein CSVPRQGIGETQYF.

There are a few counts of this clonotype. This chain joins TRBV20-1 and TRBJ1-5, with D possibly being TRBD1 (6 bases). CDR3 size: 14 residues. CDR1 and CDR2 (germline): DFQATT, SNEGSKA (reference sequence). V lost 5 bases to trimming and J lost 1 base, with 12 bases between them. CDR3 sequence: CSASRDNSNQPQHF. As DNA, the CDR3 is TGCAGTGCTTCGCGGGACAACAGCAATCAGCCCCAGCATTTT.

Only a few counts were recorded for this clonotype. The rearrangement uses TRBV15 and TRBJ1-1; D may be TRBD1 (6 bases). The CDR3 is 14 amino acids. Germline assignment: CDR1 LNHNV and CDR2 YYDKDF (reference sequence). Trimming took 0 bases from V and 6 from J, leaving 11 bases between them. DNA of the CDR3: TGTGCCACCAGCAGAGACAGGGGCCGGGCTGAAGCTTTCTTT. This codes for CATSRDRGRAEAFF.

The chain combines TRBV20-1 with TRBJ1-4, with 8 bases identical to TRBD1. V was pared by 7 bases and J by 8 bases, with 9 bases of the junction left unmatched. In germline, CDR1 is DFQATT, CDR2 SNEGSKA (reference sequence). This CDR3 region has 13 residues. The CDR3 DNA follows: TGCAGTGTAACGGACAGGGTTGACGAAAAACTGTTTTTT. Protein product: CSVTDRVDEKLFF.